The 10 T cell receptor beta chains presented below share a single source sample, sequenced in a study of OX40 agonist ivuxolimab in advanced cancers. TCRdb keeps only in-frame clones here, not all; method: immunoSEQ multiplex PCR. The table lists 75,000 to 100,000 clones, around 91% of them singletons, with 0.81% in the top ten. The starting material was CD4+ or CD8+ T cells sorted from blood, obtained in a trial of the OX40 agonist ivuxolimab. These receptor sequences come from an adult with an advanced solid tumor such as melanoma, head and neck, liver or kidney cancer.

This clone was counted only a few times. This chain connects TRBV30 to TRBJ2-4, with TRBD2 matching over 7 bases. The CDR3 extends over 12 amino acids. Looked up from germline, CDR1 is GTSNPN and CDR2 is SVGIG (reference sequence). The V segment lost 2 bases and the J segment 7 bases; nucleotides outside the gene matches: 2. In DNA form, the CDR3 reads TGTGCCTGGAGTCACGGGGGGAACATTCAGTACTTC. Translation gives CAWSHGGNIQYF.

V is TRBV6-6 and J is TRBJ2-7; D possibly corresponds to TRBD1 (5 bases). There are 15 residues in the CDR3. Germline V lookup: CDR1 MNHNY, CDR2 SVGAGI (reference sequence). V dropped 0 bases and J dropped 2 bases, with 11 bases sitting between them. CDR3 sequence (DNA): TGTGCCAGCAGTTACTCGGTGGCAGGGCCCTACGAGCAGTACTTC. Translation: CASSYSVAGPYEQYF.

CDR3 in DNA: TGTGCCTGGAGTCCAGGGACACCTAACGAGCAGTACTTC. Amino acid sequence: CAWSPGTPNEQYF. The chain joins TRBV30 to TRBJ2-7, with D perhaps matching TRBD1 (6 bases). There are 13 residues in the CDR3. CDR1 is GTSNPN and CDR2 is SVGIG in the germline V gene (reference sequence). Between the trimmed V and J ends, which lost 2 bases and 5 bases, there was a span of 13 bases.

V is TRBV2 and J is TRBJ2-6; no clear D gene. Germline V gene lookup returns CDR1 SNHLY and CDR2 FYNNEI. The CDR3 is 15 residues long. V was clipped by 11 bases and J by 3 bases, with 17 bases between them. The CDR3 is CAGARGALGANVLTF. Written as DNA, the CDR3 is TGTGCCGGAGCACGAGGAGCGCTTGGGGCCAACGTCCTGACTTTC.

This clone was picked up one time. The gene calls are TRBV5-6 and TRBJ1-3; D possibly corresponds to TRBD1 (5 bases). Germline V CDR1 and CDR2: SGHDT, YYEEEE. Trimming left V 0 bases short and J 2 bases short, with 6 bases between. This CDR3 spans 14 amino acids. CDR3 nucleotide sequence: TGTGCCAGCAGCTTGGGCAGGGCTGGAAACACCATATATTTT. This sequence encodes CASSLGRAGNTIYF.

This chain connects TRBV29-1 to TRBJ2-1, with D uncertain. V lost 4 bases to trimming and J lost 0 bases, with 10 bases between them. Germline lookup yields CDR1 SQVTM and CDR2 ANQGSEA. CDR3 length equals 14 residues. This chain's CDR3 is CSVGGPSSYNEQFF. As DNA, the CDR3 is TGCAGCGTTGGGGGTCCAAGCTCCTACAATGAGCAGTTCTTC.

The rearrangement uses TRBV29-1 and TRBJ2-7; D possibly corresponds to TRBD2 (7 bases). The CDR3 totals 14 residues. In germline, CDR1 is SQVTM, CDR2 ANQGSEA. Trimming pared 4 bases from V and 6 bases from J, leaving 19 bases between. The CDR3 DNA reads TGCAGCGTTGGAGGGGGGCGGGAGTCCAGCGAGCAGTACTTC. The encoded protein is CSVGGGRESSEQYF.

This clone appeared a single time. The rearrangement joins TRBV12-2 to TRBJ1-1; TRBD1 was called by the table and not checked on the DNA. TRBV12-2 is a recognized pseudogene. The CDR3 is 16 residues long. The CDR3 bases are TGTGCAAGTCGCTCACCTCGACAGGGGGATGACACTGAAGCTTTCTTT. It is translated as CASRSPRQGDDTEAFF.

In DNA, the CDR3 is TGTGCCAGCAGTAAGAATCAGCCCCAGCATTTT. Its translation: CASSKNQPQHF. This chain links TRBV6-5 with TRBJ1-5; the D is unclear. CDR1 and CDR2 from the germline V gene are MNHEY and SVGAGI. Trimming shortened V by 5 bases and J by 4 bases, and 3 bases separated the two germline ends. This CDR3 comprises 11 residues.

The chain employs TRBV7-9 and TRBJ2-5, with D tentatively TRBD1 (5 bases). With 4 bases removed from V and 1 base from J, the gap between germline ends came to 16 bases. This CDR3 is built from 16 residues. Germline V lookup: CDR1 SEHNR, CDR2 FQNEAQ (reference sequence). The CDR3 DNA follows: TGTGCCAGCAGCTGGGTTGCAGGGCCCGGCCAAGAGACCCAGTACTTC. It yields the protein CASSWVAGPGQETQYF.